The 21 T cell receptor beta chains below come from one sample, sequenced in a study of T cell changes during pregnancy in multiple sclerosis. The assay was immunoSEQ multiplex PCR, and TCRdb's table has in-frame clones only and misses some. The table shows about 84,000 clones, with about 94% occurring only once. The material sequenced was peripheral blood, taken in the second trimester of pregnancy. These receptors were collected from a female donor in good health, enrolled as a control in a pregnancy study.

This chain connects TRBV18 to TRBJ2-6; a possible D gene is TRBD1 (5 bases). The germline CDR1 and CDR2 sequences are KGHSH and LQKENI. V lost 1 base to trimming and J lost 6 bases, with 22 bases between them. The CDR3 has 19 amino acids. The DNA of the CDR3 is TGTGCCAGCTCACCACTGCTGACAGAAATCCTTCCTGAGGCCAACGTCCTGACTTTC. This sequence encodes CASSPLLTEILPEANVLTF. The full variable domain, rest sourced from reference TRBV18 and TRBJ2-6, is NAGVMQNPRHLVRRRGQEARLRCSPMKGHSHVYWYRQLPEEGLKFMVYLQKENIIDESGMPKERFSAEFPKEGPSILRIQQVVRGDSAAYFCASSPLLTEILPEANVLTFGAGSRLTVL.

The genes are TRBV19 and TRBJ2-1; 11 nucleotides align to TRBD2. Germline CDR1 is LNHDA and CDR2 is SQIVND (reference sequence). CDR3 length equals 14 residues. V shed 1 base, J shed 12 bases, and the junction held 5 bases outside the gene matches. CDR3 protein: CASSIGASGRWQFF. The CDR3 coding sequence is TGTGCCAGTAGTATAGGGGCTAGCGGGAGGTGGCAGTTCTTC.

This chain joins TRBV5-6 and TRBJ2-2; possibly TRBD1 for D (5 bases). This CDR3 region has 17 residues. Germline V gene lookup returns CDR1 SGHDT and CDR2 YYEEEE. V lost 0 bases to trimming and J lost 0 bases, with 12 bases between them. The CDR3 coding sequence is TGTGCCAGCAGCTTGGTTACGACAGCTCCGAACACCGGGGAGCTGTTTTTT. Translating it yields CASSLVTTAPNTGELFF.

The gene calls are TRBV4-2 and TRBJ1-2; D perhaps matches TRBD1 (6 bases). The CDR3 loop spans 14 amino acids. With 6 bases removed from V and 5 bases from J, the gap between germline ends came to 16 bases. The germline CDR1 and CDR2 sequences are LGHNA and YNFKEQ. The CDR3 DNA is TGTGCCAGCAGTCCCGGGGGGGCGCGGTATGGCTACACCTTC. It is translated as CASSPGGARYGYTF.

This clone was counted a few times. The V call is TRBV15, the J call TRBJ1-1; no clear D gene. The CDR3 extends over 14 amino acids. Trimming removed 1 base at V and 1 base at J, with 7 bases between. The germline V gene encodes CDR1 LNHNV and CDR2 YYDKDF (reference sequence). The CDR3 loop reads CATSRVGSNTEAFF. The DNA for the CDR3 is TGTGCCACCAGCAGAGTGGGCTCGAACACTGAAGCTTTCTTT.

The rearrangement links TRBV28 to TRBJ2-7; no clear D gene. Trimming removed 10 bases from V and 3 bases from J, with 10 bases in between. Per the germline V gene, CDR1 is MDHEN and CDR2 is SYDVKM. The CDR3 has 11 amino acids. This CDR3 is CATTVGYEQYF. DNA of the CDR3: TGTGCCACCACGGTTGGCTACGAGCAGTACTTC.

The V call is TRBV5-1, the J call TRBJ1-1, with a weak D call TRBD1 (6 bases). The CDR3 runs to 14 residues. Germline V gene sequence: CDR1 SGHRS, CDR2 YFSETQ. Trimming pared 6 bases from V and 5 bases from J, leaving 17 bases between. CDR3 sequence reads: CASNNGGRGTEAFF. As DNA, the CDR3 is TGCGCCAGCAACAATGGGGGGAGGGGGACTGAAGCTTTCTTT.

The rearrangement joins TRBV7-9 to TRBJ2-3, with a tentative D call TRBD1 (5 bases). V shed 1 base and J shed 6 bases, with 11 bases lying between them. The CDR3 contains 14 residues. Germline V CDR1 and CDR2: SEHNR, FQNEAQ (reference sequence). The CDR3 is CASSLGLGADTQYF. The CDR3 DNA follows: TGTGCCAGCAGCTTAGGGCTAGGGGCCGATACGCAGTATTTT. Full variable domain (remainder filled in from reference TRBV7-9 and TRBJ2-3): DTGVSQNPRHKITKRGQNVTFRCDPISEHNRLYWYRQTLGQGPEFLTYFQNEAQLEKSRLLSDRFSAERPKGSFSTLEIQRTEQGDSAMYLCASSLGLGADTQYFGPGTRLTVL.

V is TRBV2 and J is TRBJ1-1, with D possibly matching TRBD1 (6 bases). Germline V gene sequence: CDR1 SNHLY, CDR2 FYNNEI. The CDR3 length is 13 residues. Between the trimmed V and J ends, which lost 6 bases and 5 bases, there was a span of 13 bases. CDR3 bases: TGTGCCAGCAGCCCGGGGGGCCGGACTGAAGCTTTCTTT. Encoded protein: CASSPGGRTEAFF.

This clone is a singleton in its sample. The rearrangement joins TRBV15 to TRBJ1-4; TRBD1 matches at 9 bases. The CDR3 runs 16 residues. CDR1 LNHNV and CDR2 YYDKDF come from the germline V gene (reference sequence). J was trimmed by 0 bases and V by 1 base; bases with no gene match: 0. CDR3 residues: CATSRGQGATNEKLFF. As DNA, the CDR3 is TGTGCCACCAGCAGAGGACAGGGGGCAACTAATGAAAAACTGTTTTTT.

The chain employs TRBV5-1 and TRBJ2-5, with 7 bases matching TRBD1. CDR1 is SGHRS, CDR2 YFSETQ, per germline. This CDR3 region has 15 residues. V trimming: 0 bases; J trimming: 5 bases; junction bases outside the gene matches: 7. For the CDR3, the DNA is TGCGCCAGCAGCTTGGAAGACAGGGCTTGGGAGACCCAGTACTTC. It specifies CASSLEDRAWETQYF.

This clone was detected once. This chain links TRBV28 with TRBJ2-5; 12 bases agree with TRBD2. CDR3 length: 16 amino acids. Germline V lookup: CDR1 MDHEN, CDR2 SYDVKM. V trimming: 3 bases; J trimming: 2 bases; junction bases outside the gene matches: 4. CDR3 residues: CASSFLGTSGQETQYF. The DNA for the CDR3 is TGTGCCAGCAGTTTTTTGGGGACTAGCGGGCAAGAGACCCAGTACTTC.

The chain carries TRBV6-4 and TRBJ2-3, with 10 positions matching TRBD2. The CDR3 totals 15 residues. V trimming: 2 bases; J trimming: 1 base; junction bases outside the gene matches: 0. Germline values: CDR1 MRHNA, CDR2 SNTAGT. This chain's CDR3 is CASSDGTSGTDTQYF. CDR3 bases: TGTGCCAGCAGTGACGGGACTAGCGGCACAGATACGCAGTATTTT.

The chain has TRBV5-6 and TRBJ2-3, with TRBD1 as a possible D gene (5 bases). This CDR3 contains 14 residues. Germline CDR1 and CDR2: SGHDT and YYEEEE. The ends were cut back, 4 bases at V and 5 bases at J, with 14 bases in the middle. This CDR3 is CASSPPSQGDTQYF. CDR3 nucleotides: TGTGCCAGCAGCCCACCTTCTCAGGGAGATACGCAGTATTTT.

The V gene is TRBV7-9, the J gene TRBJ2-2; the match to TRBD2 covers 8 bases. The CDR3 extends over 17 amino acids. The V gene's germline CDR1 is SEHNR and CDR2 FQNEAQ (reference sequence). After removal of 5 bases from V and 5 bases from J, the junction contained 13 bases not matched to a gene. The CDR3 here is CASSKYRTSLVTGELFF. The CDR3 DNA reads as TGTGCCAGCAGCAAATATCGGACTAGCCTGGTAACCGGGGAGCTGTTTTTT.

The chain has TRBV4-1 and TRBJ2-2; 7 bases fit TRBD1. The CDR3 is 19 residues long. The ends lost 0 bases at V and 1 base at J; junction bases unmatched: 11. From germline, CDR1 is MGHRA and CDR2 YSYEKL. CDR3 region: CASSQEIKDRRRNTGELFF. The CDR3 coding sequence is TGCGCCAGCAGCCAAGAGATAAAGGACAGGAGAAGGAACACCGGGGAGCTGTTTTTT.

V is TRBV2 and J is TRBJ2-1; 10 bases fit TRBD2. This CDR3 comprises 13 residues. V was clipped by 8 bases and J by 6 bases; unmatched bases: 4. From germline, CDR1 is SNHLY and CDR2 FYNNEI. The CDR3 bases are TGTGCCAGCTCAGAGCGGGAGGGCAATGAGCAGTTCTTC. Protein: CASSEREGNEQFF. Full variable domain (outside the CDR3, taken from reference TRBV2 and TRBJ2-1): EPEVTQTPSHQVTQMGQEVILRCVPISNHLYFYWYRQILGQKVEFLVSFYNNEISEKSEIFDDQFSVERPDGSNFTLKIRSTKLEDSAMYFCASSEREGNEQFFGPGTRLTVL.

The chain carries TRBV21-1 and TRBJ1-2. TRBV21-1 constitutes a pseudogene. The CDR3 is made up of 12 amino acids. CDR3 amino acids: CIPATTGYGYTF. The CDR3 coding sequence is TGTATACCGGCCACGACGGGGTATGGCTACACCTTC.

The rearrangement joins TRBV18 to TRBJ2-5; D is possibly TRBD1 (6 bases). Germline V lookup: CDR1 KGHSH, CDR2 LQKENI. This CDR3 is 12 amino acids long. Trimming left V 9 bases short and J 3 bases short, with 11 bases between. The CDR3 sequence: CASKGDEETQYF. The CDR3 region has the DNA TGTGCCAGTAAGGGGGATGAAGAGACCCAGTACTTC. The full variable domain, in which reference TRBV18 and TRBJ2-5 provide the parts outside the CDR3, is NAGVMQNPRHLVRRRGQEARLRCSPMKGHSHVYWYRQLPEEGLKFMVYLQKENIIDESGMPKERFSAEFPKEGPSILRIQQVVRGDSAAYFCASKGDEETQYFGPGTRLLVL.

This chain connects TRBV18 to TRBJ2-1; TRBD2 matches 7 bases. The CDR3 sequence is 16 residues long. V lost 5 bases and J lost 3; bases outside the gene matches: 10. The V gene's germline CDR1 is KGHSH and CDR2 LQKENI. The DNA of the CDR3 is TGTGCCAGCTCAGCGCCAGGGCGGGGGATCTACAATGAGCAGTTCTTC. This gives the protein CASSAPGRGIYNEQFF.

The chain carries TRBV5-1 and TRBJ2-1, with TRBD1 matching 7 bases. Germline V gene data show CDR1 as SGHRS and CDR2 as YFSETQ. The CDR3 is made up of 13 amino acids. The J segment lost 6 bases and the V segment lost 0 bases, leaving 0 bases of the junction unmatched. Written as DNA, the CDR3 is TGCGCCAGCAGCTTGGGGACAGGCAATGAGCAGTTCTTC. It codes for CASSLGTGNEQFF. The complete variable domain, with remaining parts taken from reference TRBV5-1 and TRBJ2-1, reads KAGVTQTPRYLIKTRGQQVTLSCSPISGHRSVSWYQQTPGQGLQFLFEYFSETQRNKGNFPGRFSGRQFSNSRSEMNVSTLELGDSALYLCASSLGTGNEQFFGPGTRLTVL.